One TCR beta chain is described in this entry. Its antigen is unidentified. The listed genes are named as in mouse. The read halts 1 residue ahead of the CDR3 end, with the missing end drawn from the germline J gene. Per the germline V gene, CDR1 is SGHND and CDR2 is FRSKSL. V gave up 5 bases and J gave up 3 bases; unmatched junction bases: 3. This CDR3 has 14 amino acids. Profiling relied on immunoSEQ multiplex PCR, and the TCRdb table lists in-frame clones only, not all of them. The top ten clones hold 7.7% of a sample with some 7,000 clones, 45% to 60% of them seen once. Time point of the sample: mouse harvest day 7 after allogeneic transplant. Mouse grafts combined 10^7 T-cell-depleted bone marrow cells with 10^6 splenic CD5+ T cells. B6 (H2b) cells into BALB/c (H2d) mice; tissues taken at day 7 or 14. The sample belongs to a study of tissue T cells after allogeneic stem cell transplantation. Study observations and caveats: Anatomically similar tissues had similar TCR repertoires within each patient. The study did not identify alloreactive or antigen-specific tissue TCRs, and some clones might be persisting host cells.

This clonotype was obtained from a female BALB/c mouse given C57BL/6 T cells with graft-versus-host disease after an allogeneic hematopoietic cell transplant. V is TRBV15 and J is TRBJ1-5, with TRBD1 identical over 8 bases. The sequenced sample consisted of lymph node tissue. The CDR3 here is CASSLDRGNQAPLF. CDR3 DNA (partial): TGTGCCAGCAGTCTCGACAGGGGCAACCAGGCTCCGCTT. Using reference TRBV15 and TRBJ1-5 for the parts outside the CDR3, the full variable domain is DAGVTQTPRHEVAEKGQTIILKCEPVSGHNDLFWYRQTKIQGLELLSYFRSKSLMEDGGAFKDRFKAEMLNSSFSTLKIQPTEPKDSAVYLCASSLDRGNQAPLFGEGTRLSVL.